This passage covers 4 T cell receptor beta chains from one sample sequenced in a study of cytomegalovirus exposure and HLA in healthy donors. The study ran its PCR with 60 Vbeta and 13 Jbeta primers. The method was immunoSEQ multiplex PCR; TCRdb's version includes in-frame clones alone and lacks a portion of them. Of 110,000 or so clones in the sample, approximately 69% are singletons; the top ten hold about 4%. Sample: PBMCs. The receptor source for this set is a woman in her forties in good health and CMV-seropositive.

The chain uses TRBV4-3 and TRBJ2-1, with unresolved D. Germline V gene sequence: CDR1 LGHNA, CDR2 YSLEER. The CDR3 extends over 11 amino acids. The germline V and J ends were trimmed by 6 bases and 6 bases, with 6 bases remaining between them. The CDR3 loop reads CASRGSNEQFF. The CDR3 nucleotides are TGCGCCAGCAGGGGCAGCAATGAGCAGTTCTTC.

The chain has TRBV5-1 and TRBJ1-2; 8 nucleotides match TRBD1. With V trimmed by 4 bases and J by 4 bases, 18 bases remained unmatched. Looked up from germline, CDR1 is SGHRS and CDR2 is YFSETQ. This CDR3 region has 18 residues. The CDR3 nucleotides are TGCGCCAGCAGCCAAACCGGGACAGGAGTCTTGTTAGTCTATGGCTACACCTTC. Translated, it gives CASSQTGTGVLLVYGYTF.

The chain combines TRBV5-3 with TRBJ2-7; 7 bases line up with TRBD2. TRBV5-3 is known as an ORF, though its function is uncertain. The CDR3 contains 19 residues. The V and J ends lost 3 bases and 3 bases, in that order; junction bases with no gene match: 21. The CDR3 nucleotides read TGTGCCAGAAGCTCCCGGACCCGCGGTGGGAGGGCCATCATCTACGAGCAGTACTTC. As protein: CARSSRTRGGRAIIYEQYF.

CDR3 in amino acids: CASSLALVAGGQDTQYF. The CDR3 coding sequence is TGTGCCAGCAGCTTAGCGTTGGTAGCGGGGGGGCAAGATACGCAGTATTTT. The chain is built from TRBV7-2 and TRBJ2-3; 11 positions agree with TRBD2. Trimming at V came to 0 bases and at J to 5 bases, leaving 7 bases not matched to a gene. The CDR3 spans 17 residues. Per germline, CDR1 SGHTA and CDR2 FQGNSA.